This T cell receptor beta chain was identified during a study of blood T cell repertoires in COVID-19. Study overall: Material from acute and convalescent COVID-19 was sourced from the United States, Italy and Spain.

Clinical history as reported by participants underpinned cohort assignment. Cohort 3 recovered donors had two negative PCRs, clearance, or symptom resolution. V lost 8 bases, J lost 3 bases, and 4 bases lay in between. The CDR3 is 10 amino acids. In the source study's methods: Nucleated cell counts were estimated from reference gene primer amplification. The table came from immunoSEQ multiplex PCR; TCRdb's copy has only in-frame clones and leaves some out. V and J calls and clone size are given by that table; D and trimming were obtained from the DNA. The sample carries over 250,000 clones, 90% recorded once.

The receptor's source is a man in his sixties who had recovered from COVID-19. Sequenced material: PBMCs or T cells enriched from blood (not recorded which). This chain links TRBV12-3 or TRBV12-4 with TRBJ1-2; D gene unclear. The CDR3 DNA reads as TGTGCCAGCGGGCACTATGGCTACACCTTC. Residues: CASGHYGYTF.